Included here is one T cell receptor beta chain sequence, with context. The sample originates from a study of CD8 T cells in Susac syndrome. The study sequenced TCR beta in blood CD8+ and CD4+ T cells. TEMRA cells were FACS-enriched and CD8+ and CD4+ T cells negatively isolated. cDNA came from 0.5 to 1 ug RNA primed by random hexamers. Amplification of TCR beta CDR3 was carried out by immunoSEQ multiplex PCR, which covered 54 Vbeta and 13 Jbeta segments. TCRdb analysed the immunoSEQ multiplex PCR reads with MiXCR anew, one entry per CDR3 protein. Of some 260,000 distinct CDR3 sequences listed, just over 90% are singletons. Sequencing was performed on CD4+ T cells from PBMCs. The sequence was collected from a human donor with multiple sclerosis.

CDR3 nucleotides: TGTGCCAGCAGCTTGAATTTTGGGCAGCTCTACGAGCAGTACGTC. The encoded protein is CASSLNFGQLYEQYV. The genes are TRBV7-9 and TRBJ2-7; D is ambiguous. The V end lost 3 bases, the J end lost 3 bases, and 15 bases lay between the germline ends. Germline V gene lookup returns CDR1 SEHNR and CDR2 FQNEAQ (reference sequence). This CDR3 comprises 15 residues.